Following are 5 T cell receptor beta chains from one sample sequenced in a study of blood T cell repertoires in COVID-19 (dated by TCRdb to 2018 to 2020). Library preparation employed the immunoSEQ multiplex PCR assay. The table was pulled from immuneACCESS by TCRdb, which kept in-frame rearrangements only. Such tables lose some clones; where checked, under half of the loss comes from unresolved V genes, and the rest has no known cause. The sample has 35,000 to 45,000 clones on record, over 80% of them singletons. The top ten clones comprise 8% to 10% of the sample. Specimen: peripheral blood. These receptor sequences come from a human donor in a cohort sampled during active COVID-19.

The rearrangement joins TRBV28 to TRBJ2-7; D is perhaps TRBD1 (6 bases). In germline, CDR1 is MDHEN, CDR2 SYDVKM. This CDR3 has 16 amino acids. V was trimmed by 3 bases and J by 4 bases, leaving 19 bases between them. The CDR3, as DNA: TGTGCCAGCAGTTTGGCTTCGGCAGGGGTTCAGTACGAGCAGTACTTC. Translation: CASSLASAGVQYEQYF.

This clone was detected only once. The rearrangement uses TRBV7-2 and TRBJ1-1; the D is unclear. The germline gives CDR1 SGHTA, CDR2 FQGNSA. The CDR3 contains 14 residues. V was trimmed by 4 bases and J by 6 bases, leaving 15 bases between them. In DNA, the CDR3 is TGTGCCAGCAGCTGGGAGCGTCCTAGCTCTGAAGCTTTCTTT. As protein: CASSWERPSSEAFF.

V usage is TRBV6-6 and J usage is TRBJ2-5; D is possibly TRBD2 (9 bases). The germline V gene has CDR1 MNHNY and CDR2 SVGAGI (reference sequence). There are 15 residues in the CDR3. Trimming took off 6 bases at V and 5 bases at J, with 19 bases between the two ends. CDR3 DNA: TGTGCCAGCAGCCCGGACAGGGCGGGAGGGGAGACCCAGTACTTC. This gives the protein CASSPDRAGGETQYF.

Details on this clone: One end of the junction varies from germline; a read error may be responsible. J is TRBJ2-1 and V is TRBV7-7; 9 bases match TRBD1. This CDR3 spans 15 amino acids. CDR1 is SSHAT, CDR2 FNYEAQ, per germline (reference sequence). CDR3: CASSPVPGQGGEQFF. The DNA of the CDR3 is TGTGCTAGCAGCCCTGTCCCGGGACAGGGAGGTGAGCAGTTCTTC.

This clone has only one observation. The rearrangement uses TRBV7-9 and TRBJ2-7; D unresolved. Trimming stripped 4 bases from V and 2 bases from J, with 9 bases between. From germline, CDR1 is SEHNR and CDR2 FQNEAQ (reference sequence). The CDR3 contains 13 residues. The CDR3 region is CASSSFNPYEQYF. CDR3 sequence (DNA): TGTGCCAGCAGCTCGTTTAATCCCTACGAGCAGTACTTC.